Following are 2 T cell receptor beta chains from one sample sequenced in a study of blood T cell repertoires in COVID-19. Method: immunoSEQ multiplex PCR; TCRdb's copy keeps in-frame clones and lacks some. The sample contains tens of thousands of clones, 80% to 90% of which appear only once. The specimen sequenced was peripheral blood. The receptors were sampled from a man aged 50-60 years with active COVID-19.

This clone showed up just a few times. The V and J genes are TRBV7-2 and TRBJ2-1, with 11 positions matching TRBD2. This CDR3 contains 16 residues. CDR1 is SGHTA, CDR2 FQGNSA, per germline. V shed 2 bases, J shed 4 bases, and the junction held 4 bases outside the gene matches. The CDR3, as DNA: TGTGCCAGCAGCTTACCTACTAGCGGGGGTTACAATGAGCAGTTCTTC. Its protein is CASSLPTSGGYNEQFF.

The chain has TRBV7-8 and TRBJ1-2; 8 bases map to TRBD1. Germline trimming cut 1 base from V and 7 bases from J; bases unmatched to any gene: 5. The CDR3 totals 14 residues. Germline V lookup: CDR1 SGHVS, CDR2 FQNEAQ. The CDR3 DNA sequence: TGTGCCAGCAGCTTAGGAATCAGGGGGCGTGGCTACACCTTC. Its protein is CASSLGIRGRGYTF.